The 12 T cell receptor beta chains below all came from one sample that was sequenced in a study of T cells after yellow fever vaccination. TCRdb reanalysed the 5' RACE reads using MiXCR and keeps one entry per CDR3 protein. Here the sample spans roughly 160,000 distinct CDR3 sequences, about a tenth being singletons. This material consisted of CD8+ T cells sorted from PBMCs, taken 45 days after the yellow fever booster vaccination. The receptors shown here come from a man younger than 35 who received the YFV17D yellow fever vaccine.

The V call is TRBV24-1, the J call TRBJ2-5; D ambiguous. CDR3 length equals 13 residues. V was pared by 5 bases and J by 0 bases, with 6 bases between. Germline V lookup: CDR1 KGHDR, CDR2 SFDVKD. The CDR3 is CATSGRNQETQYF. Written as DNA, the CDR3 is TGTGCCACCAGTGGGCGGAACCAAGAGACCCAGTACTTC.

This chain links TRBV4-1 with TRBJ2-3, with D possibly matching TRBD1 (5 bases). CDR3 length: 17 residues. Germline values: CDR1 MGHRA, CDR2 YSYEKL. The V and J ends lost 4 bases and 2 bases respectively, with 19 bases between them. The CDR3 region is CASSLRQRTPPTDTQYF. CDR3 DNA sequence: TGCGCCAGCAGCCTCAGACAGCGCACTCCACCCACAGATACGCAGTATTTT.

Comment on this clonotype: Germline is not matched at one junction end, which may reflect a read error. The chain carries TRBV12-3 or TRBV12-4 and TRBJ2-7; a weak D match, TRBD1 (6 bases). The CDR3 extends over 11 amino acids. CDR3 DNA sequence: TGTGCCAGCAGTTTCTTGCAGGGGAAGGTCTTC. Translating it yields CASSFLQGKVF.

This clonotype was counted a few times. This rearrangement joins TRBV6-2 or TRBV6-3 to TRBJ2-2, with D perhaps given as TRBD1 or TRBD2 (5 bases each). The germline gives CDR1 MNHEY, CDR2 SVGEGT. V was shortened by 11 bases and J by 4 bases, with 14 bases between the two germline ends. This CDR3 region has 13 residues. This CDR3 reads CASQRGRTGELFF. The CDR3 nucleotides are TGTGCCTCCCAGAGGGGCCGCACCGGGGAGCTGTTTTTT.

This clonotype was picked up a small number of times. The V call is TRBV19, the J call TRBJ1-3; D is uncertain. Germline lookup yields CDR1 LNHDA and CDR2 SQIVND (reference sequence). The CDR3 is 15 residues long. Trimming left V 7 bases short and J 0 bases short, with 13 bases between. CDR3: CASTRTASSGNTIYF. CDR3 bases: TGTGCCAGTACAAGGACGGCTAGCTCTGGAAACACCATATATTTT.

This clonotype showed up just a few times. This chain links TRBV18 with TRBJ1-5; D possibly corresponds to TRBD1 (5 bases). CDR3 length: 18 amino acids. Per germline, CDR1 KGHSH and CDR2 LQKENI. The V end was cut by 6 bases, the J end by 0 bases, with 21 bases between. CDR3 nucleotide sequence: TGTGCCAGCTCCCCGAGGAAATCGGGGGAATCTAGCAATCAGCCCCAGCATTTT. Protein product: CASSPRKSGESSNQPQHF.

This clonotype was recorded a few times. V usage is TRBV25-1 and J usage is TRBJ2-1; D may match TRBD1 or TRBD2 (5 bases each). CDR1 MGHDK and CDR2 SYGVNS come from the germline V gene. There are 15 residues in the CDR3. The ends were cut back, 4 bases at V and 6 bases at J, with 16 bases in the middle. The CDR3 protein is CASSAPGLKANEQFF. The CDR3 DNA follows: TGTGCCAGCAGTGCTCCGGGGCTGAAGGCCAATGAGCAGTTCTTC.

This clonotype was picked up many times. CDR3 residues: CASSGPGQAPRQPQHF. In nucleotides, the CDR3 is TGTGCCAGTAGTGGGCCGGGACAGGCCCCACGGCAGCCCCAGCATTTT. The V and J genes are TRBV19 and TRBJ1-5, with 8 nucleotides matching TRBD1. The CDR3 sequence is 16 residues long. The trim removed 5 bases at V and 7 bases at J, leaving 13 bases unmatched. The germline CDR1 and CDR2 sequences are LNHDA and SQIVND (reference sequence).

The chain uses TRBV7-9 and TRBJ2-7; D is possibly TRBD1 (5 bases). The CDR3 sequence is 14 residues long. The germline CDR1 and CDR2 sequences are SEHNR and FQNEAQ (reference sequence). Trimming took off 2 bases at V and 3 bases at J, with 11 bases between the two ends. The DNA of the CDR3 is TGTGCCAGCAGCTTAATTCGACAGAACTACGAGCAGTACTTC. Its protein product is CASSLIRQNYEQYF.

This clonotype was found a few times. The rearrangement links TRBV7-9 to TRBJ1-1; 8 bases fit TRBD1. The CDR3 contains 13 residues. Germline V CDR1 and CDR2: SEHNR, FQNEAQ (reference sequence). The V gene end was trimmed by 7 bases and the J gene end by 6 bases; junction bases not matched to a gene: 7. The CDR3 protein is CASIYDRGSEAFF. In nucleotides, the CDR3 is TGTGCCAGCATCTACGACAGGGGTTCTGAAGCTTTCTTT.

This clonotype has at least ten counts. The CDR3 protein is CSARDVGRENQPQHF. Written as DNA, the CDR3 is TGCAGTGCTAGAGATGTTGGTAGGGAAAATCAGCCCCAGCATTTT. This sequence joins TRBV20-1 and TRBJ1-5; no clear D. The CDR3 extends over 15 amino acids. Germline CDR1 is DFQATT and CDR2 is SNEGSKA (reference sequence). V gave up 0 bases and J gave up 4 bases, with 13 bases separating them.

J is TRBJ1-3 and V is TRBV4-1; 7 bases line up with TRBD1. The CDR3 totals 18 residues. Germline values: CDR1 MGHRA, CDR2 YSYEKL. V lost 0 bases, J lost 0 bases, and 8 bases stayed unmatched. The CDR3 protein is CASSQDFGTEYSGNTIYF. CDR3 DNA: TGCGCCAGCAGCCAAGATTTTGGGACAGAGTACTCTGGAAACACCATATATTTT.